These 30 T cell receptor beta chains came from one sample sequenced in a study of blood T cell repertoires in COVID-19. Assay: immunoSEQ multiplex PCR; the TCRdb copy retains only in-frame clones and omits some. The sample has 250,000 to 350,000 clones, over 75% seen once. The material sequenced was peripheral blood. These receptor sequences come from a woman aged 45-65 years with active or convalescent COVID-19.

This chain connects TRBV20-1 to TRBJ2-1; 9 bases fit TRBD1. This CDR3 is built from 17 residues. CDR1 and CDR2 (germline): DFQATT, SNEGSKA (reference sequence). Unmatched junction bases numbered 12, after V lost 6 bases and J lost 0 bases. The CDR3 here is CSASGTGRKSSYNEQFF. The CDR3 DNA sequence: TGCAGTGCCAGTGGGACAGGGAGGAAATCCTCCTACAATGAGCAGTTCTTC.

This rearrangement joins TRBV9 to TRBJ1-3; D remains ambiguous. CDR3 size: 14 residues. In germline, CDR1 is SGDLS, CDR2 YYNGEE. V was cut by 0 bases and J by 4 bases, with 8 bases left in between. The CDR3 protein is CASSVESKGNTIYF. Written as DNA, the CDR3 is TGTGCCAGCAGCGTAGAGTCTAAGGGAAACACCATATATTTT.

The rearrangement joins TRBV19 to TRBJ1-3; D gene uncertain. Trimming pared 6 bases from V and 0 bases from J, leaving 6 bases between. This CDR3 is 13 amino acids long. From germline, CDR1 is LNHDA and CDR2 SQIVND (reference sequence). The CDR3, as DNA: TGTGCCAGTAGGGCCTCCTCTGGAAACACCATATATTTT. Its protein is CASRASSGNTIYF. Supplemented by reference TRBV19 and TRBJ1-3, the full variable domain reads DGGITQSPKYLFRKEGQNVTLSCEQNLNHDAMYWYRQDPGQGLRLIYYSQIVNDFQKGDIAEGYSVSREKKESFPLTVTSAQKNPTAFYLCASRASSGNTIYFGEGSWLTVV.

This chain links TRBV27 with TRBJ2-7, with TRBD1 identical over 9 bases. The CDR3 spans 15 residues. Looked up from germline, CDR1 is MNHEY and CDR2 is SMNVEV (reference sequence). V gave up 2 bases and J gave up 4 bases; unmatched junction bases: 6. CDR3 protein: CASSLGRTGVYEQYF. In nucleotides, the CDR3 is TGTGCCAGCAGTTTAGGCAGGACAGGGGTTTACGAGCAGTACTTC.

The gene calls are TRBV30 and TRBJ2-1; 7 bases line up with TRBD1. Germline V gene lookup returns CDR1 GTSNPN and CDR2 SVGIG (reference sequence). The CDR3 sequence is 14 residues long. V trimming: 4 bases; J trimming: 5 bases; junction bases outside the gene matches: 8. The CDR3 coding sequence is TGTGCCTGGACCCGGGACAGCGTTAACAATGAGCAGTTCTTC. This sequence encodes CAWTRDSVNNEQFF.

The J gene is TRBJ2-3, the V gene TRBV2; perhaps TRBD2 as D (5 bases). Germline V gene lookup returns CDR1 SNHLY and CDR2 FYNNEI. Trimming shortened V by 6 bases and J by 0 bases, and 16 bases separated the two germline ends. This CDR3 is 16 amino acids long. The CDR3 bases are TGTGCCAGCAGGAAAGGAGGCACCACTAGCACAGATACGCAGTATTTT. As protein: CASRKGGTTSTDTQYF. Based on the CDR3 plus reference TRBV2 and TRBJ2-3, the full variable domain is EPEVTQTPSHQVTQMGQEVILRCVPISNHLYFYWYRQILGQKVEFLVSFYNNEISEKSEIFDDQFSVERPDGSNFTLKIRSTKLEDSAMYFCASRKGGTTSTDTQYFGPGTRLTVL.

This chain links TRBV28 with TRBJ2-5; TRBD2 is a possible D gene (5 bases). The CDR3 is 19 residues long. Germline CDR1 is MDHEN and CDR2 is SYDVKM. V was clipped by 2 bases and J by 5 bases, with 27 bases between them. CDR3: CASSLDPPLLGSSGETQYF. The DNA for the CDR3 is TGTGCCAGCAGTTTAGACCCGCCCCTGTTAGGGAGTTCGGGGGAGACCCAGTACTTC.

The chain employs TRBV6-2 or TRBV6-3 and TRBJ2-3; D perhaps matches TRBD2 (6 bases). The germline V and J ends were trimmed by 5 bases and 2 bases, with 14 bases remaining between them. CDR1 and CDR2 (germline): MNHEY, SVGEGT. The CDR3 contains 15 residues. The CDR3 here is CASSTLAEYTDTQYF. CDR3 nucleotides: TGTGCCAGCAGTACTTTAGCGGAGTACACAGATACGCAGTATTTT.

V usage is TRBV24-1 and J usage is TRBJ2-5; weak D call: TRBD2 (6 bases). Germline lookup yields CDR1 KGHDR and CDR2 SFDVKD. The CDR3 has 15 amino acids. V shed 7 bases and J shed 2 bases, with 16 bases lying between them. Written as DNA, the CDR3 is TGTGCCACCAGCAAATGGCATCGGGGGCAAGAGACCCAGTACTTC. Translating gives CATSKWHRGQETQYF.

CDR3 in DNA: TGTGCCAGCACTCTCCCGGGACTCATGTACCAAGAGACCCAGTACTTC. This codes for CASTLPGLMYQETQYF. The chain joins TRBV28 to TRBJ2-5; maybe TRBD2 (6 bases). The CDR3 extends over 16 amino acids. Trimming pared 7 bases from V and 0 bases from J, leaving 18 bases between. CDR1 MDHEN and CDR2 SYDVKM come from the germline V gene.

This chain joins TRBV4-3 and TRBJ2-3; a weak D match, TRBD2 (5 bases). CDR3 length equals 14 residues. Deletions cut 1 base from V and 3 bases from J, with 8 bases between. Germline loops: CDR1 LGHNA, CDR2 YSLEER. CDR3: CASSQGTLTDTQYF. The CDR3 nucleotides read TGCGCCAGCAGCCAAGGGACTTTAACAGATACGCAGTATTTT.

The chain recombines TRBV15 with TRBJ2-7; D gene ambiguous. This CDR3 comprises 13 residues. V was cut by 0 bases and J by 4 bases, with 7 bases left in between. Germline CDR1 and CDR2: LNHNV and YYDKDF (reference sequence). Here the CDR3 DNA reads TGTGCCACCAGCAGAGATTTAATGTACGAGCAGTACTTC. It specifies CATSRDLMYEQYF.

This clone was seen repeatedly, ten times or more. The chain uses TRBV15 and TRBJ2-2; maybe TRBD1 (6 bases). The CDR3 runs 15 residues. V lost 4 bases to trimming and J lost 1 base, with 10 bases between them. Germline V gene lookup returns CDR1 LNHNV and CDR2 YYDKDF (reference sequence). The CDR3 protein is CATSKRQVNTGELFF. CDR3 bases: TGTGCCACCAGCAAAAGACAGGTGAACACCGGGGAGCTGTTTTTT.

As DNA, the CDR3 is TGTGCCAGCAGCCAAGGACAGGGCGGATATGGCTACACCTTC. As protein: CASSQGQGGYGYTF. V is TRBV7-3 and J is TRBJ1-2, with TRBD1 matching over 8 bases. The CDR3 is made up of 14 amino acids. In germline, CDR1 is SGHTA, CDR2 FQGTGA. V lost 5 bases and J lost 5; bases outside the gene matches: 7.

The gene calls are TRBV27 and TRBJ1-4, with D possibly being TRBD1 (5 bases). The CDR3 contains 14 residues. CDR1 and CDR2 (germline): MNHEY, SMNVEV (reference sequence). Trimming took 4 bases from V and 11 from J, leaving 17 bases between them. The CDR3: CASSSLPGGWKLFF. The CDR3 region has the DNA TGTGCCAGCAGTTCATTGCCGGGGGGGTGGAAACTGTTTTTT.

This chain joins TRBV30 and TRBJ1-5, with a tentative D call TRBD1 (5 bases). The V end lost 4 bases, the J end lost 7 bases, and 20 bases lay between the germline ends. Germline V CDR1 and CDR2: GTSNPN, SVGIG (reference sequence). The CDR3 extends over 15 amino acids. The CDR3 bases are TGTGCCTGGATCGTACGTCGGGGGTCGGGACAGCCCCAGCATTTT. Residues: CAWIVRRGSGQPQHF.

The chain recombines TRBV5-6 with TRBJ2-7; 10 bases agree with TRBD2. This CDR3 contains 18 residues. The J segment lost 2 bases and the V segment lost 6 bases, leaving 17 bases of the junction unmatched. Germline CDR1 and CDR2: SGHDT and YYEEEE. As DNA, the CDR3 is TGTGCCAGCATCTATTTTCGGGCTAGCGGGGGCCCTACCTACGAGCAGTACTTC. Protein sequence: CASIYFRASGGPTYEQYF.

The V and J genes are TRBV23-1 and TRBJ2-1; D is perhaps TRBD2 (6 bases). TRBV23-1 is identified as an open reading frame with a role that is uncertain. The CDR3 is made up of 13 amino acids. V was trimmed by 4 bases and J by 8 bases, leaving 12 bases between them. The CDR3: CASSPSLAHEQFF. CDR3 sequence (DNA): TGCGCCAGCAGTCCCTCGCTAGCGCATGAGCAGTTCTTC.

This clone was seen ten or more times. The chain couples TRBV5-1 to TRBJ1-4; 7 bases are shared with TRBD1. Germline loops: CDR1 SGHRS, CDR2 YFSETQ. The CDR3 has 14 amino acids. The J segment lost 4 bases and the V segment lost 2 bases, leaving 2 bases of the junction unmatched. CDR3 residues: CASSFGDSNEKLFF. The DNA of the CDR3 is TGCGCCAGCAGCTTTGGGGACAGTAATGAAAAACTGTTTTTT.

This clone has only a few counts. The CDR3 loop reads CASSQYTGRDEQFF. For the CDR3, the DNA is TGTGCCAGCAGTCAATACACAGGGCGGGATGAGCAGTTCTTC. This sequence joins TRBV6-2 or TRBV6-3 and TRBJ2-1, with a tentative D call TRBD1 (6 bases). Trimming took 5 bases from V and 8 from J, leaving 16 bases between them. The CDR3 has 14 residues. Germline V gene data show CDR1 as MNHEY and CDR2 as SVGEGT.

This clone has a handful of counts. This chain joins TRBV12-5 and TRBJ2-7; TRBD1 agrees at 10 bases. V was clipped by 4 bases and J by 3 bases; unmatched bases: 6. Germline CDR1 is LGHNT and CDR2 is FRNRAP. This CDR3 contains 15 residues. CDR3 protein: CASGYRDRGDYEQYF. CDR3 bases: TGTGCTAGTGGTTACCGGGACAGGGGCGACTACGAGCAGTACTTC.

The V gene is TRBV4-3, the J gene TRBJ2-3; 9 nucleotides agree with TRBD2. V dropped 3 bases and J dropped 6; count of bases not matched to a gene: 7. Per the germline V gene, CDR1 is LGHNA and CDR2 is YSLEER. This CDR3 has 15 amino acids. The DNA of the CDR3 is TGCGCCAGCAGCCACCGACTAGCGGAGGGGGATACGCAGTATTTT. It specifies CASSHRLAEGDTQYF.

CDR3 DNA sequence: TGTGCCAGCAGCCAAGGGCAGGGGCTAGGTCAGCCCCAGCATTTT. As protein: CASSQGQGLGQPQHF. This sequence joins TRBV3-1 (or the pseudogene TRBV3-2) and TRBJ1-5; D might be TRBD1 (6 bases). The CDR3 contains 15 residues. Trimming took 1 base from V and 6 from J, leaving 13 bases between them. CDR1 and CDR2 (germline): LGHDT, YNNKEL (reference sequence).

The chain has TRBV18 and TRBJ1-6; maybe TRBD1 (5 bases). Looked up from germline, CDR1 is KGHSH and CDR2 is LQKENI. Trimming cost V 10 bases and J 5 bases, with 15 bases left between them. The CDR3 length is 14 residues. CDR3 sequence reads: CATRRGEHNSPLHF. The CDR3 bases are TGTGCCACCCGCCGGGGGGAACATAATTCACCCCTCCACTTT.

V gene TRBV29-1 combines with J gene TRBJ1-1, with a possible D match to TRBD1 (6 bases). V gave up 6 bases and J gave up 4 bases, with 18 bases separating them. In germline, CDR1 is SQVTM, CDR2 ANQGSEA. The CDR3 covers 14 residues. In DNA form, the CDR3 reads TGCAGCGTCAACAGGGAGGGGACGGGCACTGAAGCTTTCTTT. Translated: CSVNREGTGTEAFF.

The J gene is TRBJ2-2, the V gene TRBV11-2, with a possible D match to TRBD1 (6 bases). CDR3 length equals 14 residues. Trimming cost V 5 bases and J 9 bases, with 16 bases left between them. The V gene's germline CDR1 is SGHAT and CDR2 FQNNGV. Written as DNA, the CDR3 is TGTGCCAGCAGCCTGATACAGGGTTTCCGGGAGCTGTTTTTT. Protein product: CASSLIQGFRELFF.

For this clone: Other DNA sequences in the same sample also yield this CDR3. The V call is TRBV9, the J call TRBJ2-1, with TRBD2 identical over 7 bases. The V and J ends lost 0 bases and 2 bases, in that order; junction bases with no gene match: 2. The CDR3 spans 15 residues. CDR1 is SGDLS, CDR2 YYNGEE, per germline. Here the CDR3 DNA reads TGTGCCAGCAGCGTAGCGGGGGGAACCTACAATGAGCAGTTCTTC. Protein sequence: CASSVAGGTYNEQFF.

The chain is built from TRBV10-2 and TRBJ2-3; 7 nucleotides agree with TRBD1. CDR1 WSHSY and CDR2 SAAADI come from the germline V gene. V lost 6 bases, J lost 9 bases, and 12 bases stayed unmatched. This CDR3 comprises 14 residues. This CDR3 reads CASSKVGGLITQYF. Here the CDR3 DNA reads TGCGCCAGCAGCAAAGTAGGGGGCCTGATAACGCAGTATTTT.

The chain joins TRBV5-8 to TRBJ2-3; D perhaps matches TRBD1 (6 bases). The length of the CDR3 is 16 residues. CDR1 and CDR2 from the germline V gene are SGHTS and YDEGEE. V lost 4 bases, J lost 2 bases, and 17 bases lay in between. The CDR3: CASSPGTQKSTDTQYF. The CDR3 nucleotides are TGTGCCAGCAGCCCCGGGACACAAAAGTCCACAGATACGCAGTATTTT.

The chain carries TRBV14 and TRBJ1-5, with TRBD1 matching over 9 bases. The germline CDR1 and CDR2 sequences are SGHDN and FVKESK. The CDR3 consists of 15 residues. V lost 3 bases to trimming and J lost 3 bases; unmatched junction nucleotides: 3. Here the CDR3 DNA reads TGTGCCAGCAGCCAGGGGACAGGGCCCAATCAGCCCCAGCATTTT. This translates into CASSQGTGPNQPQHF.